This TCR beta chain was sequenced in a study of blood T cell repertoires in COVID-19. Germline V CDR1 and CDR2: MNHNY, SVGAGI (reference sequence). Deletions cut 8 bases from V and 8 bases from J, with 15 bases between. The CDR3 consists of 12 residues. Source study methods: The authors estimated nucleated cell counts from reference gene primer amplification. Assay: immunoSEQ multiplex PCR; the TCRdb copy retains only in-frame clones and omits some. V and J calls and clone size come straight from that table; D and trimming were deduced from the DNA. The table shows about 47,000 clones, with over 75% occurring only once.

The sequenced material came from peripheral blood. The TCR sequence derives from a man in his fifties or sixties with active COVID-19. This chain links TRBV6-6 with TRBJ1-2; D unclear. CDR3 sequence (DNA): TGTGCCAGCTCCCCCACCGGGTTCGGCTACACCTTC. Amino acid sequence: CASSPTGFGYTF.